This T cell receptor (beta chain) was sequenced during a study of blood T cell dynamics during melanoma immunotherapy. Overall study context: Metastatic melanoma patients received first-line pembrolizumab or nivolumab plus ipilimumab. General study points: Immune-effector CD8+ cells best matched cell-free DNA CDR3 sequences and were most clonal. Clones driving repertoire changes may be melanoma-specific or general immune activation.

The germline gives CDR1 MDHEN, CDR2 SYDVKM. Between the trimmed V and J ends, which lost 5 bases and 6 bases, there was a span of 11 bases. The length of the CDR3 is 12 residues. Method: immunoSEQ multiplex PCR; TCRdb's copy keeps in-frame clones and lacks some. The sample includes about 1,600 clones, roughly two thirds of them seen just once. Time point here: pre-treatment baseline. Immune-effector memory T cells were defined as CD3+ CD4- CD8+ CD45RA- CD45RO-high CD27- CCR7-. At 12 weeks after first infusion, RECIST 1.1 defined response for most patients. Turning to this clone: What it recognizes is unknown.

Sequences were derived from CD8+ T cells from blood, sampled from a patient treated with checkpoint blockade. This sequence originates from a human donor with melanoma. The chain couples TRBV28 to TRBJ2-7; no clear D gene. CDR3: CASSRWAAEQYF. The CDR3 DNA is TGTGCCAGCAGTCGGTGGGCCGCCGAGCAGTACTTC.